A selection of T cell receptor beta chains follows, all from one sample in a study of T cells in Graves' hyperthyroidism and ophthalmopathy. MiXCR, applied by TCRdb to the multiplex PCR reads, yields one record per CDR3 protein. This table holds roughly 700,000 distinct CDR3 sequences, around 15% found once. Sequencing was performed on blood. The receptor source for this set is a man aged 45-65 years with Graves' hyperthyroidism. CDR3s include the opening cysteine and the closing phenylalanine or tryptophan. The D gene is left open where the match is weak. Rows give clone size only sometimes, using once, few, many, or a class for an expanded clone.

>NA|TRBJ2-7|many|TRBV11-2
CASAPGTSYEQYF
TGTGCCAGCGCCCCGGGCACGAGCTACGAGCAGTACTTC
>TRBD2|TRBJ2-3|NA|TRBV7-8
CASSLREGGYTDTQYF
TGTGCCAGCAGCCTGCGGGAGGGGGGATACACAGATACGCAGTATTTT
>NA|TRBJ1-1|few|TRBV7-9
CASSLAVALNTEAFF
TGTGCCAGCAGCTTAGCGGTTGCCTTGAACACTGAAGCTTTCTTT
>TRBD2|TRBJ2-3|many|TRBV5-1
CASGLAASTDTQYF
TGCGCCAGCGGACTAGCGGCTAGCACAGATACGCAGTATTTT
>TRBD1|TRBJ1-1|NA|TRBV6-2/TRBV6-3
CASRVSGTANTEAFF
TGTGCCAGCAGAGTCTCCGGGACAGCGAACACTGAAGCTTTCTTT
>NA|TRBJ2-3|NA|TRBV5-1
CASSLQLGTRGVPDTQYF
TGCGCCAGCAGCTTGCAGTTGGGGACACGGGGGGTCCCAGATACGCAGTATTTT
>TRBD2|TRBJ2-1|many|TRBV2
CASSEWGLAGENNEQFF
TGTGCCAGCAGTGAATGGGGACTAGCGGGAGAAAACAATGAGCAGTTCTTC
>NA|TRBJ2-2|many|TRBV12-3/TRBV12-4
CASSPKGAHTGELFF
TGTGCCAGCAGTCCTAAAGGAGCGCACACCGGGGAGCTGTTTTTT
>TRBD1|TRBJ2-1|many|TRBV11-2
CASSSRTGNHNEQFF
TGTGCCAGCAGCTCAAGGACAGGGAACCACAATGAGCAGTTCTTC
>NA|TRBJ1-3|many|TRBV10-3
CAISESPANSGNTIYF
TGTGCCATCAGTGAGTCGCCAGCCAACTCTGGAAACACCATATATTTT
>NA|TRBJ1-1|many|TRBV7-2
CASSLTGNLAFF
TGTGCCAGCAGCTTAACAGGGAATCTAGCTTTCTTT
>NA|TRBJ2-3|many|TRBV11-2
CASSLEGVDTDTQYF
TGTGCCAGCAGCTTAGAGGGAGTGGACACAGATACGCAGTATTTT
>TRBD2|TRBJ2-5|NA|TRBV5-1
CASSLEVSGSLETQYF
TGCGCCAGCAGCTTGGAGGTTAGCGGGAGTTTGGAGACCCAGTACTTC
>TRBD1|TRBJ2-1|many|TRBV7-2
CASSPGGAYNEQFF
TGTGCCAGCAGCCCAGGGGGCGCCTACAATGAGCAGTTCTTC
>TRBD1|TRBJ1-5|many|TRBV12-3/TRBV12-4
CASSSSPGTGLIGDQPQHF
TGTGCCAGCAGCTCCAGCCCCGGGACAGGGTTAATTGGCGATCAGCCCCAGCATTTT
>NA|TRBJ1-4|few|TRBV29-1
CSVAGLNEKLFF
TGCAGCGTGGCGGGACTCAATGAAAAACTGTTTTTT
>NA|TRBJ1-1|few|TRBV9
CASSARFESRDTEAFF
TGTGCCAGCAGCGCTCGATTTGAGTCTCGTGACACTGAAGCTTTCTTT
>NA|TRBJ1-4|few|TRBV6-1
CATSRGRSGEKLFF
TGTGCCACTTCTCGGGGCAGATCGGGTGAAAAACTGTTTTTT
>NA|TRBJ1-1|NA|TRBV15
CATSRDPGSEAFF
TGTGCCACCAGCAGAGATCCCGGTTCTGAAGCTTTCTTT
>TRBD2|TRBJ2-1|NA|TRBV10-3
CAISEELAGTISYNEQFF
TGTGCCATCAGTGAGGAGCTAGCGGGGACCATCTCCTACAATGAGCAGTTCTTC
>TRBD2|TRBJ2-7|many|TRBV5-1
CASSPQAGGPYEQYF
TGCGCCAGCAGCCCTCAAGCGGGAGGACCCTACGAGCAGTACTTC
>TRBD2|TRBJ2-5|many|TRBV11-2
CASSLRLAGEGETQYF
TGTGCCAGCAGCTTACGACTAGCGGGAGAAGGAGAGACCCAGTACTTC
>TRBD2|TRBJ2-2|NA|TRBV11-2
CASSPRLAGGGELFF
TGTGCCAGCAGCCCAAGACTAGCGGGAGGAGGGGAGCTGTTTTTT
>TRBD1|TRBJ1-2|few|TRBV20-1
CSAAQGAGNYGYTF
TGCAGTGCCGCACAGGGGGCTGGGAACTATGGCTACACCTTC
>NA|TRBJ2-7|many|TRBV2
CASTLLYEQYF
TGTGCCAGTACATTATTATACGAGCAGTACTTC
>NA|TRBJ1-6|many|TRBV27
CASSFRGFNSPLHF
TGTGCCAGCAGTTTCAGGGGTTTCAATTCACCCCTCCACTTT
>NA|TRBJ1-2|many|TRBV11-2
CASSTLKGPAHYGYTF
TGTGCCAGCAGCACGCTAAAGGGGCCTGCCCATTATGGCTACACCTTC